This T cell receptor (beta chain) is from a study of blood T cell repertoires in COVID-19. Trimming left V 4 bases short and J 0 bases short, with 11 bases between. Per the germline V gene, CDR1 is SGHNT and CDR2 is YYREEE (reference sequence). CDR3 length equals 15 residues. Data came from immunoSEQ multiplex PCR; TCRdb stores just in-frame clones and leaves some out. The sample gives 180,000 or so clones, around 88% of which show up once; roughly 8.7% is in the top ten. The chain is built from TRBV5-4 and TRBJ1-5; a possible D gene is TRBD1 (5 bases). The receptor was isolated from a woman in her 30s who had recovered from COVID-19. The sequenced material came from PBMCs or T cells enriched from blood (not recorded which). The chain's CDR3 is CASSRQPNSNQPQHF. In nucleotides, the CDR3 is TGTGCCAGCAGCAGACAGCCGAATAGCAATCAGCCCCAGCATTTT.